This T cell receptor beta chain was recovered during a study of blood T cell repertoires in COVID-19. Study-wide context: Spain, Italy and the United States supplied samples that represented acute and convalescent COVID-19.

This CDR3 comprises 15 residues. V gave up 4 bases and J gave up 4 bases, with 17 bases separating them. Germline V gives CDR1 SGHNT, CDR2 YYREEE (reference sequence). Sequencing used immunoSEQ multiplex PCR; TCRdb keeps in-frame clones, though not all of them. There are 200,000 to 300,000 clones in the sample; around nine tenths occur only once, and roughly 4.9% lies in the top ten. Patients at the Seattle site were enrolled during active infection and followed longitudinally. Sequenced input: peripheral blood. This rearrangement joins TRBV5-4 to TRBJ2-5; tentative D call: TRBD2 (6 bases). This clonotype was sampled from a woman aged 55 to 70 with COVID-19, enrolled during active disease. This CDR3 is CASSGGLGPRETQYF. The CDR3 DNA is TGTGCCAGCAGCGGGGGACTGGGACCTCGAGAGACCCAGTACTTC. The whole variable domain, remainder taken from reference TRBV5-4 and TRBJ2-5, is ETGVTQSPTHLIKTRGQQVTLRCSSQSGHNTVSWYQQALGQGPQFIFQYYREEENGRGNFPPRFSGLQFPNYSSELNVNALELDDSALYLCASSGGLGPRETQYFGPGTRLLVL.